These 12 T cell receptor beta chains originate from one sample sequenced in a study of T cell changes during pregnancy in multiple sclerosis (dated by TCRdb to between 2018 and 2021). Libraries were prepared through the immunoSEQ multiplex PCR assay. TCRdb took over this immuneACCESS table, retaining in-frame rearrangements with V and J assigned. Such tables are incomplete; in checked studies, under half of the missing clones stem from an unresolved V gene, and the remainder is unexplained. This sample comprises about 75,000 clones, 80% to 90% of them detected only once. The top ten clones comprise approximately 1% of the sample. Sequencing used peripheral blood, obtained in the first trimester of pregnancy. The receptor set was obtained from a female donor in good health, enrolled as a control in a pregnancy study.

The rearrangement joins TRBV7-2 to TRBJ2-2; 8 positions match TRBD1. V was pared by 3 bases and J by 2 bases, with 5 bases of the junction left unmatched. The V gene's germline CDR1 is SGHTA and CDR2 FQGNSA. This CDR3 contains 16 residues. The CDR3 sequence: CASSFPGQGNTGELFF. CDR3 DNA sequence: TGTGCCAGCAGCTTCCCTGGACAGGGCAACACCGGGGAGCTGTTTTTT.

In DNA, the CDR3 is TGCGCCAGCAGCTTGCAAAGGGTGTGGGGCAGCCTACAAGAGACCCAGTACTTC. Residues: CASSLQRVWGSLQETQYF. This chain links TRBV5-1 with TRBJ2-5; D might be TRBD1 (5 bases). The germline CDR1 and CDR2 sequences are SGHRS and YFSETQ. Trimming shortened V by 1 base and J by 2 bases, and 21 bases separated the two germline ends. This CDR3 region has 18 residues. Based on the CDR3 plus reference TRBV5-1 and TRBJ2-5, the full variable domain is KAGVTQTPRYLIKTRGQQVTLSCSPISGHRSVSWYQQTPGQGLQFLFEYFSETQRNKGNFPGRFSGRQFSNSRSEMNVSTLELGDSALYLCASSLQRVWGSLQETQYFGPGTRLLVL.

This chain links TRBV9 with TRBJ1-1, with 8 nucleotides matching TRBD1. Per germline, CDR1 SGDLS and CDR2 YYNGEE. This CDR3 is 13 amino acids long. The junction had 7 bases not matched to a gene; V was cut back by 2 bases and J by 10 bases. CDR3 sequence (DNA): TGTGCCAGCAGCGTCGGACAGGGACGGTTAGCTTTCTTT. Translated, it gives CASSVGQGRLAFF.

In its sample, this clone was seen once. The CDR3 loop reads CASSLEDSSYEQYF. DNA for the CDR3: TGTGCCAGCAGCCTCGAGGACTCTTCATACGAGCAGTACTTC. The chain has TRBV7-9 and TRBJ2-7; D perhaps matches TRBD2 (5 bases). Trimming cost V 5 bases and J 4 bases, with 15 bases left between them. The CDR3 is 14 amino acids. Germline CDR1 and CDR2: SEHNR and FQNEAQ (reference sequence).

This clone was counted only a few times. V is TRBV7-2 and J is TRBJ2-7, with unresolved D. CDR1 is SGHTA and CDR2 is FQGNSA in the germline V gene. This CDR3 spans 13 amino acids. Trimming removed 4 bases from V and 3 bases from J, with 10 bases in between. The CDR3, as DNA: TGTGCCAGCAGCTCGAGGTTCGACTACGAGCAGTACTTC. This codes for CASSSRFDYEQYF.

V is TRBV6-4 and J is TRBJ2-5; the match to TRBD1 covers 8 bases. Per the germline V gene, CDR1 is MRHNA and CDR2 is SNTAGT. J gave up 7 bases and V 3 bases, and 4 bases lay outside the gene matches. The length of the CDR3 is 13 residues. The CDR3 loop is CASSEEGTGTQYF. DNA for the CDR3: TGTGCCAGCAGTGAAGAAGGGACAGGGACCCAGTACTTC.

The table lists this clone with a count of one. V gene TRBV4-3 combines with J gene TRBJ2-7; TRBD1 agrees at 7 bases. The CDR3 consists of 15 residues. The germline gives CDR1 LGHNA, CDR2 YSLEER. With 4 bases clipped from V and 3 bases from J, the junction kept 9 bases outside the gene matches. This chain's CDR3 is CASSRSVGQFYEQYF. CDR3 sequence (DNA): TGCGCCAGCAGCCGGTCTGTGGGACAGTTCTACGAGCAGTACTTC.

The genes are TRBV2 and TRBJ1-2; a weak D match, TRBD1 (5 bases). Germline V gene data show CDR1 as SNHLY and CDR2 as FYNNEI. The CDR3 consists of 12 residues. V gave up 6 bases and J gave up 6 bases, with 11 bases separating them. DNA for the CDR3: TGTGCCAGCAGATTAACAGGAAATGGCTACACCTTC. Its protein is CASRLTGNGYTF. Looking up the rest from reference TRBV2 and TRBJ1-2 gives the full variable domain: EPEVTQTPSHQVTQMGQEVILRCVPISNHLYFYWYRQILGQKVEFLVSFYNNEISEKSEIFDDQFSVERPDGSNFTLKIRSTKLEDSAMYFCASRLTGNGYTFGSGTRLTVV.

The chain carries TRBV5-1 and TRBJ1-2; possible D gene TRBD1, 6 bases. Trimming pared 5 bases from V and 6 bases from J, leaving 14 bases between. Germline V gene data show CDR1 as SGHRS and CDR2 as YFSETQ. The CDR3 covers 13 residues. The CDR3 spells CASRETQGDGYTF. The CDR3 DNA reads as TGCGCCAGCAGAGAGACACAGGGAGATGGCTACACCTTC.

V usage is TRBV28 and J usage is TRBJ2-7; 10 positions agree with TRBD1. Germline CDR1 is MDHEN and CDR2 is SYDVKM. CDR3 length: 15 amino acids. V gave up 1 base and J gave up 1 base; unmatched junction bases: 1. CDR3 DNA sequence: TGTGCCAGCAGTTTATTGGGACAGGGGTCCTACGAGCAGTACTTC. It encodes CASSLLGQGSYEQYF.

This sequence joins TRBV11-2 and TRBJ1-1; TRBD1 aligns across 11 bases. The length of the CDR3 is 17 residues. The V gene end was trimmed by 4 bases and the J gene end by 1 base; junction bases not matched to a gene: 8. Germline CDR1 and CDR2: SGHAT and FQNNGV. CDR3 coding DNA: TGTGCCAGCAGCTCCCGATCCGGGACAGGGGGGAACACTGAAGCTTTCTTT. This gives the protein CASSSRSGTGGNTEAFF.

The chain has TRBV27 and TRBJ1-1; D is ambiguous. V was pared by 5 bases and J by 3 bases, with 4 bases between. Germline V gives CDR1 MNHEY, CDR2 SMNVEV (reference sequence). The CDR3 contains 11 residues. The CDR3 region has the DNA TGTGCCAGCAGTACTTACACTGAAGCTTTCTTT. Translating it yields CASSTYTEAFF.